This T cell receptor (beta chain) was identified during a study of radiotherapy plus CTLA-4 blockade in lung cancer. Here immunoSEQ multiplex PCR was the method, and the copy in TCRdb shows in-frame clones only, minus some. The data contain 110,000 or so clones, more than 65% of them seen just once; the ten biggest clones take up 4.5% to 6.5%. From germline, CDR1 is SQVTM and CDR2 ANQGSEA. This CDR3 contains 14 residues. J gave up 0 bases and V 4 bases, and 3 bases lay outside the gene matches. The rearrangement joins TRBV29-1 to TRBJ2-3; 8 nucleotides match TRBD1. This clonotype was obtained from a human donor with non-small cell lung cancer who had a partial response to radiotherapy plus ipilimumab. Sample: peripheral blood, taken from a patient treated with radiotherapy plus ipilimumab. The CDR3 is CSVGWTGSTDTQYF. In DNA form, the CDR3 reads TGCAGCGTTGGTTGGACAGGGAGCACAGATACGCAGTATTTT.